This note documents a single TCR beta chain sequence. CD45RO-negative cells were positively selected for CCR7, leaving out terminally differentiated effector memory CD45RA+ cells. These data originate in a study of shared clonotypes between healthy human individuals. Germline V lookup: CDR1 MNHEY, CDR2 SMNVEV (reference sequence). This CDR3 is 14 amino acids long. V lost 6 bases to trimming and J lost 0 bases, with 9 bases between them. At deep level, the assay was performed. DNA at about 200 ng, around 30,000 T cell genomes, went into sorted-subset replicate PCRs. Clones were read by immunoSEQ multiplex PCR, and TCRdb kept only the in-frame ones, dropping some. Altogether about 2,200,000 clones are present, about 92% being singletons, with the ten largest covering 1.5% to 2%.

The receptor was derived from a man between 18 and 29 years old in good health. Some clones in this sample may be carry-over from other donors' samples. The gene calls are TRBV27 and TRBJ1-5; D is perhaps TRBD1 (5 bases). Material: naive CD8+ T cells from PBMCs. CDR3 in DNA: TGTGCCAGCAGGACAGAGTCTAGCAATCAGCCCCAGCATTTT. This gives the protein CASRTESSNQPQHF.